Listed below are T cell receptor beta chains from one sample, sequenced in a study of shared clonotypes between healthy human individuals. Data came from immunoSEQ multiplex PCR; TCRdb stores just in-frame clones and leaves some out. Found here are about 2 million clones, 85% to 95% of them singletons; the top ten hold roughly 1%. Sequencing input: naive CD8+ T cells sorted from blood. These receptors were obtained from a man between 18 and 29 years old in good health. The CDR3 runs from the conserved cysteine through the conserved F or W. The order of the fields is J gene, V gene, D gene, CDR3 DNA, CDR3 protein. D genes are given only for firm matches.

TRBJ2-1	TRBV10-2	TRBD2	TGCGCCAGCAGGGGGGGACTTAGCGGGGACCACAATGAGCAGTTCTTC	CASRGGLSGDHNEQFF
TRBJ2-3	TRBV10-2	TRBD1	TGCGCCAGCAGCGGACTTCTGCAGGGGGCAAACACAGATACGCAGTATTTT	CASSGLLQGANTDTQYF
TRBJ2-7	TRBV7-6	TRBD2	TGTGCCAGCAGCTTATTCCCCAGCGGGGTAGCGGGGTCCTACGAGCAGTACTTC	CASSLFPSGVAGSYEQYF
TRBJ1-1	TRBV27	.	TGTGCCAGCAGTTTTCTAGGTGTGTCAGGGAGATTACCCCTGGCGACTGAAGCTTTCTTT	CASSFLGVSGRLPLATEAFF
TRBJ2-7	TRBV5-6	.	TGTGCCAGCAGCTTGCGGCAGGGCTATTCCTACGAGCAGTACTTC	CASSLRQGYSYEQYF
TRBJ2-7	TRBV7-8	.	TGTGCCAGCAGCTGGAGGGGGTCCGAGCAGTACTTC	CASSWRGSEQYF
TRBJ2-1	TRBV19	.	TGTGCCAGTAGCTGGGGCGGTTCCTACAATGAGCAGTTCTTC	CASSWGGSYNEQFF
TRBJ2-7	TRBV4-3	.	TGCGCCAGCAGCCCAGACACCTCCTACGAGCAGTACTTC	CASSPDTSYEQYF
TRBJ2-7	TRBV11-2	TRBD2	TGTGCCAGCAGTTGGGGGGGATCTCTCTACGAGCAGTACTTC	CASSWGGSLYEQYF
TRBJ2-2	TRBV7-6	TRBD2	TGTGCCAGCAGCTCAGAGGGACTAGCGGGCGGGGAGCTGTTTTTT	CASSSEGLAGGELFF
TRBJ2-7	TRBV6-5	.	TGTGCCAGCAGTTACTCGACCGGGGGCGACGAGCAGTACTTC	CASSYSTGGDEQYF
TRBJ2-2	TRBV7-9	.	TGTGCCAGCAGCCCGGATTGGGGGGAGCTGTTTTTT	CASSPDWGELFF
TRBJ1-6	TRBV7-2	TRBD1	TGTGCCAGCAGCTTAGGAGGGGGCAGGTCATATAATTCACCCCTCCACTTT	CASSLGGGRSYNSPLHF
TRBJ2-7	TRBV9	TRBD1	TGTGCCAGCGGGAGTGCGACAGGGCTCCCCTACGAGCAGTACTTC	CASGSATGLPYEQYF
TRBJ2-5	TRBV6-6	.	TGTGCCAGCTGTCTGGGGGTTCAAGAGACCCAGTACTTC	CASCLGVQETQYF
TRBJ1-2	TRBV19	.	TGTGCCAGTAGTATAGGCACAAACTATGGCTACACCTTC	CASSIGTNYGYTF
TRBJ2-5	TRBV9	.	TGTGCCAGCAGCGGGGGCGAGACCCAGTACTTC	CASSGGETQYF
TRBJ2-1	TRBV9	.	TGTGCCAGCAGCGTAGTCATAGGGGAAATATATGGGGATGAGCAGTTCTTC	CASSVVIGEIYGDEQFF
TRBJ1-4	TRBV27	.	TGTGCCAGCAGCCTACAGGGCCCTTCCAATGAAAAACTGTTTTTT	CASSLQGPSNEKLFF
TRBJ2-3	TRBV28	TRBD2	TGTGCCAGCAGTTTTGGGGCGGGGGGCAGCACAGATACGCAGTATTTT	CASSFGAGGSTDTQYF
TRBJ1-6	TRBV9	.	TGTGCCAGCAGCGCCCTGGACATACCTCAACCCCTCCACTTT	CASSALDIPQPLHF
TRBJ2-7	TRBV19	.	TGTGCCAGTAGTATAGACTCCAGCACAAGGAGCTCCTACGAGCAGTACTTC	CASSIDSSTRSSYEQYF
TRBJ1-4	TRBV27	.	TGTGCCAGCAGTTTATATTCGTCCTCTAATGAAAAACTGTTTTTT	CASSLYSSSNEKLFF
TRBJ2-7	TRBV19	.	TGTGCCAGTAGTCCATCGACAGGTCCCCTCATGGAGCAGTACTTC	CASSPSTGPLMEQYF
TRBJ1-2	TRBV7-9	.	TGTGCCAGCAGCCCCACAGGGCTCGATGGCTACACCTTC	CASSPTGLDGYTF